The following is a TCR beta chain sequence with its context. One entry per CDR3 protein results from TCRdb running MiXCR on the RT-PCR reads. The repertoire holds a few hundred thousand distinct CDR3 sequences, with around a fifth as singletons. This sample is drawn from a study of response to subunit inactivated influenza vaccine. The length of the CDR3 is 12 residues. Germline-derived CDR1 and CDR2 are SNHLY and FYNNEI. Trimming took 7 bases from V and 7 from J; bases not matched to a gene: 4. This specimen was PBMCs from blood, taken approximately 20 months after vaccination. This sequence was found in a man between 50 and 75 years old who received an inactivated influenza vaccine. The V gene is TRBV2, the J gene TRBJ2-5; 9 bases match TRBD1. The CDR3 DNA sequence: TGTGCCAGCAAGGGACAGGGAGTGACCCAGTACTTC. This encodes CASKGQGVTQYF.